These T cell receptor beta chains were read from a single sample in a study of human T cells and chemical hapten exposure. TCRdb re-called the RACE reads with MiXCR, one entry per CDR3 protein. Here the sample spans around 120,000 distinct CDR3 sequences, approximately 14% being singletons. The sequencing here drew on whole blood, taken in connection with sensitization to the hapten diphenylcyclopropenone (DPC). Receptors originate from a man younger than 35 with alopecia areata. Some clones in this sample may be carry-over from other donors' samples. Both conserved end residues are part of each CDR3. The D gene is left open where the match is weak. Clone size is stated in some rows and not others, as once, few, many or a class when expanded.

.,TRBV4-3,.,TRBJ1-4,TGCGCCAGCAGCCAAGAATGGCAGCAGAATGAAAAACTGTTTTTT,CASSQEWQQNEKLFF
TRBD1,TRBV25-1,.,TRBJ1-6,TGTGCCAGCAGTGAAACCGGGACAGGAAATTCACCCCTCCACTTT,CASSETGTGNSPLHF
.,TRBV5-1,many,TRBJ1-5,TGCGCCAGCAGCTTCGGACCGAACAATCAGCCCCAGCATTTT,CASSFGPNNQPQHF
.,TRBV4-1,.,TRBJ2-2,TGCGCCAGCAGCCCGGGGGGCCTGGGCGGGGAGCTGTTTTTT,CASSPGGLGGELFF
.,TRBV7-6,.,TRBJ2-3,TGTGCCAGCAGCCTAGGGTTTTGGCGGGGTAGCACAGATACGCAGTATTTT,CASSLGFWRGSTDTQYF
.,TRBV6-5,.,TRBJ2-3,TGTGCCAGCTGGGGGGACACCTACACAGATACGCAGTATTTT,CASWGDTYTDTQYF
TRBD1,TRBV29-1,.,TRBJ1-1,TGCAGCGTCGCCGACAGGGAGAACACTGAAGCTTTCTTT,CSVADRENTEAFF
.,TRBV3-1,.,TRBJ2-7,TGTGCCAGCAGCCAAGTAGGACTCTACGAGCAGTACTTC,CASSQVGLYEQYF
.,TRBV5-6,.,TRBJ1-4,TGTGCCAGCAGCTTGGGTTTTAATGAAAAACTGTTTTTT,CASSLGFNEKLFF
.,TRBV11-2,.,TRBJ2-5,TGTGCCAGCAGCTCGGAGGGGGTACTAGAGACCCAGTACTTC,CASSSEGVLETQYF
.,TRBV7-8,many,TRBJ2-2,TGTGCCAGCAGCTTAGGATCTATGACCGGGGAGCTGTTTTTT,CASSLGSMTGELFF
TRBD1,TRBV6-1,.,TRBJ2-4,TGTGCCAGCAGTGAAGTAGGGACAGCGAAAAACATTCAGTACTTC,CASSEVGTAKNIQYF